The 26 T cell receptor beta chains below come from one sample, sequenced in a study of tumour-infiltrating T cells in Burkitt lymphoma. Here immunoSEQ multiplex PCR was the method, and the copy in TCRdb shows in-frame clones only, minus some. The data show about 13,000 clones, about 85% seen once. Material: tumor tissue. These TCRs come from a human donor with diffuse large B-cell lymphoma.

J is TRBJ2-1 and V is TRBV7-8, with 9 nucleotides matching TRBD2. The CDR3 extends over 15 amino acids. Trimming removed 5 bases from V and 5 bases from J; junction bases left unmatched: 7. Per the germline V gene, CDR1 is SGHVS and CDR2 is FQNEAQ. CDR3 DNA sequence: TGTGCCAGCAGCCCGAGCGGGAGGCCACACAATGAGCAGTTCTTC. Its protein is CASSPSGRPHNEQFF. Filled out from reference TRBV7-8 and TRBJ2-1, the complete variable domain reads GAGVSQSPRYKVAKRGQDVALRCDPISGHVSLFWYQQALGQGPEFLTYFQNEAQLDKSGLPSDRFFAERPEGSVSTLKIQRTQQEDSAVYLCASSPSGRPHNEQFFGPGTRLTVL.

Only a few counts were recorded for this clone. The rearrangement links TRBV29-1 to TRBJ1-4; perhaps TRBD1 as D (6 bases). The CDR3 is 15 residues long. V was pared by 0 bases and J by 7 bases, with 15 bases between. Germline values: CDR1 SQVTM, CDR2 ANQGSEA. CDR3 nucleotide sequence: TGCAGCGTTGAAGAAATCGGGCAGGGGAGTGAAAAACTGTTTTTT. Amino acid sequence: CSVEEIGQGSEKLFF.

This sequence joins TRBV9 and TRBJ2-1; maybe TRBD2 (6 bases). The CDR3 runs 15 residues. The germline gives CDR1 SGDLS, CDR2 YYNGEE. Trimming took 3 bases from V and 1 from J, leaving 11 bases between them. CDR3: CASSELGGSYNEQFF. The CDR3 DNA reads TGTGCCAGCAGCGAGCTGGGGGGATCCTACAATGAGCAGTTCTTC. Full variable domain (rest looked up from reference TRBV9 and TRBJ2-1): DSGVTQTPKHLITATGQRVTLRCSPRSGDLSVYWYQQSLDQGLQFLIQYYNGEERAKGNILERFSAQQFPDLHSELNLSSLELGDSALYFCASSELGGSYNEQFFGPGTRLTVL.

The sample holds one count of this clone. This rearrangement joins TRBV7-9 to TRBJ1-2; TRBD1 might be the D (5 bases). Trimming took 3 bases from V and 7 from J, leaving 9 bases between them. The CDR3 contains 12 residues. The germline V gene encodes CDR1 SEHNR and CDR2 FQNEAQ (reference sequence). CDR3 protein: CASSFDGGGYTF. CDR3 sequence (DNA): TGTGCCAGCAGCTTCGATGGGGGTGGCTACACCTTC.

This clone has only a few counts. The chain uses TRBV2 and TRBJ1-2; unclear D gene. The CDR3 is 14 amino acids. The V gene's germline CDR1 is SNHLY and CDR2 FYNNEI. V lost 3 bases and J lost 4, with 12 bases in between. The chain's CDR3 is CASSDGQALYGYTF. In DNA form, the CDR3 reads TGTGCCAGCAGTGACGGCCAGGCCCTCTATGGCTACACCTTC.

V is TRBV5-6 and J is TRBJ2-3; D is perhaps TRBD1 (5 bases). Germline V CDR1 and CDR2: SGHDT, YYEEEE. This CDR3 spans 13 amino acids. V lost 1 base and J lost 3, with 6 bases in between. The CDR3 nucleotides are TGTGCCAGCAGCTTGCGACAGACAGATACGCAGTATTTT. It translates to CASSLRQTDTQYF. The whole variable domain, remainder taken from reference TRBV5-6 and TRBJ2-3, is DAGVTQSPTHLIKTRGQQVTLRCSPKSGHDTVSWYQQALGQGPQFIFQYYEEEERQRGNFPDRFSGHQFPNYSSELNVNALLLGDSALYLCASSLRQTDTQYFGPGTRLTVL.

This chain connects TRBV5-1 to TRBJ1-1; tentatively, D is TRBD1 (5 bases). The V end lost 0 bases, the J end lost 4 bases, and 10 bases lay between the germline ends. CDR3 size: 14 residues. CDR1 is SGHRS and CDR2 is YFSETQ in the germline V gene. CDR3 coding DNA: TGCGCCAGCAGCTTGGCAGGGCAGGTCACTGAAGCTTTCTTT. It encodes CASSLAGQVTEAFF. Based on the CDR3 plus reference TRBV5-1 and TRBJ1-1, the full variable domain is KAGVTQTPRYLIKTRGQQVTLSCSPISGHRSVSWYQQTPGQGLQFLFEYFSETQRNKGNFPGRFSGRQFSNSRSEMNVSTLELGDSALYLCASSLAGQVTEAFFGQGTRLTVV.

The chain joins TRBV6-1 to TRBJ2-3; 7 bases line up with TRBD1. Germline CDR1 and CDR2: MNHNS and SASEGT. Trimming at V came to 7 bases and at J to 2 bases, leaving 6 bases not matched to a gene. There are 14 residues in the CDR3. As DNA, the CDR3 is TGTGCCAGCACCCTGGACAGGTCCACAGATACGCAGTATTTT. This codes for CASTLDRSTDTQYF.

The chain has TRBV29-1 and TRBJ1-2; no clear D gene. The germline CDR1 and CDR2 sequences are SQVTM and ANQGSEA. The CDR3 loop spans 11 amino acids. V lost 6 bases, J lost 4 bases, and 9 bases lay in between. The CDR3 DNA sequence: TGCAGCGTACCGGGGTTCTATGGCTACACCTTC. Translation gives CSVPGFYGYTF.

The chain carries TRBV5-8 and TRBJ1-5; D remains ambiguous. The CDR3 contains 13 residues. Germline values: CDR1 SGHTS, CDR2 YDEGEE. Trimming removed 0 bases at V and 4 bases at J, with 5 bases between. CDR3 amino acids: CASSLGQNQPQHF. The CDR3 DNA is TGTGCCAGCAGCTTGGGTCAGAATCAGCCCCAGCATTTT.

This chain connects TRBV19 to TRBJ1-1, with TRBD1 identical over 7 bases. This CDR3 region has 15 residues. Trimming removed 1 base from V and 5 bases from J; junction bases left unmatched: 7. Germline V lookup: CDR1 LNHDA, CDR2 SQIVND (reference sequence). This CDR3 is CASSIGEGGRTEAFF. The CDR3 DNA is TGTGCCAGTAGTATAGGGGAAGGGGGCCGTACTGAAGCTTTCTTT.

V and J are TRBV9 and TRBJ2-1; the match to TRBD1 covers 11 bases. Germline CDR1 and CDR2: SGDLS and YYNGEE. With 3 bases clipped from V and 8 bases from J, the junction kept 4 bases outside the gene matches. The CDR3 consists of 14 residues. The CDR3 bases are TGTGCCAGCAGCGGACGGACAGGGGGCGATGAGCAGTTCTTC. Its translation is CASSGRTGGDEQFF.

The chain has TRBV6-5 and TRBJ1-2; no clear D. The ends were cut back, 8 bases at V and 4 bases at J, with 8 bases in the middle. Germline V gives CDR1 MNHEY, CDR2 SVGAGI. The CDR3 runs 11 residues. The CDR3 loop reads CASSSGYGYTF. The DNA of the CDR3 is TGTGCCAGCTCCTCAGGCTATGGCTACACCTTC.

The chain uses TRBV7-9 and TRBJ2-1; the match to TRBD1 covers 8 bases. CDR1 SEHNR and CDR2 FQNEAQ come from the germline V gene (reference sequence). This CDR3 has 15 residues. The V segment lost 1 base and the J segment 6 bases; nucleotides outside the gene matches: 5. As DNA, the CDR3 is TGTGCCAGCAGCTTAGGGACAGGGTTCGTCAATGAGCAGTTCTTC. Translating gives CASSLGTGFVNEQFF.

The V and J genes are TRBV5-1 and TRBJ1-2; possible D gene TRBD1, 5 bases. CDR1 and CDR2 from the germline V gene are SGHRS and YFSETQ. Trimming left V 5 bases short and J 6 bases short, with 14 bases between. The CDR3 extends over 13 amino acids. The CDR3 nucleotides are TGCGCCAGCAGGGCCGGGACGGTAAATGGCTACACCTTC. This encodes CASRAGTVNGYTF.

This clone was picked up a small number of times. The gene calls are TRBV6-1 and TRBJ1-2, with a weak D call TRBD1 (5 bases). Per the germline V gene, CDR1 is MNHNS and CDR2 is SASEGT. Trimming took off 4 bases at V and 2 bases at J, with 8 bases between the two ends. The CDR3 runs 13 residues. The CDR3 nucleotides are TGTGCCAGCAGTGGGAGACAGAACTATGGCTACACCTTC. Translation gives CASSGRQNYGYTF.

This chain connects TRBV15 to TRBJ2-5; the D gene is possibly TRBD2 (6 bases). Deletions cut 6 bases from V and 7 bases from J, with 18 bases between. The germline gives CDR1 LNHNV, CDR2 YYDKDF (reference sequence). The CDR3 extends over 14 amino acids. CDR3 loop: CATRVGGVVGTQYF. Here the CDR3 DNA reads TGTGCCACCAGGGTTGGCGGGGTGGTAGGGACCCAGTACTTC.

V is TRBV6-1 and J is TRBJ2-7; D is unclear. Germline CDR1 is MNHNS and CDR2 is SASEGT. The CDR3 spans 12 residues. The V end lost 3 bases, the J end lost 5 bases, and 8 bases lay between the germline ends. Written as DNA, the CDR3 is TGTGCCAGCAGTGAGCAAGGAGACGAGCAGTACTTC. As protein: CASSEQGDEQYF.

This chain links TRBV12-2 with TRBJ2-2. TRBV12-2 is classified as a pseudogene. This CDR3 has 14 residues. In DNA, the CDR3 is TGTGCAAGTCGCTTATGGTGGGGCACCGGGGAGCTGTTTTTT. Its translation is CASRLWWGTGELFF.

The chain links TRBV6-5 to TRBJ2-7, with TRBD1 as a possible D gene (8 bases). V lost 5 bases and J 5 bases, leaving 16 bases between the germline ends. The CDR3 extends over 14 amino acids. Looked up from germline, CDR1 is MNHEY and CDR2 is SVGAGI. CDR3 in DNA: TGTGCCAGCAGTGCAGGGGGCGGGGGAAACGAGCAGTACTTC. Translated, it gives CASSAGGGGNEQYF.

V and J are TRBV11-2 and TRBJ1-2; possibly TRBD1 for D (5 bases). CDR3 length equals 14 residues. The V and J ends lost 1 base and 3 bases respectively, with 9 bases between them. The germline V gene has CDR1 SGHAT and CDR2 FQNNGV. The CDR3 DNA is TGTGCCAGCAGCTTAGTACCGGGGGACTATGGCTACACCTTC. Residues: CASSLVPGDYGYTF.

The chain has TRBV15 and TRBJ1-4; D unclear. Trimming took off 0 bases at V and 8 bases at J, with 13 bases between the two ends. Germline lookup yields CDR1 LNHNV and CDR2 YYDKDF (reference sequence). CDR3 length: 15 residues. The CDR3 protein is CATSRDMTTGEKLFF. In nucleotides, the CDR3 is TGTGCCACCAGCAGAGATATGACAACGGGGGAAAAACTGTTTTTT.

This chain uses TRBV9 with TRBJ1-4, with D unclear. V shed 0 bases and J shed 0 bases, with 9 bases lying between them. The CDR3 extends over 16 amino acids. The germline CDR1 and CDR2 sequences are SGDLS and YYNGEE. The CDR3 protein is CASSVGVATTNEKLFF. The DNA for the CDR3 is TGTGCCAGCAGCGTAGGTGTGGCTACAACTAATGAAAAACTGTTTTTT.

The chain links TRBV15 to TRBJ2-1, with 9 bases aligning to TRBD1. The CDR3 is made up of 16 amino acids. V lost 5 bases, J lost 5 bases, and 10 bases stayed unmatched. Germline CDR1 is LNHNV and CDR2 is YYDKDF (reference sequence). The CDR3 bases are TGTGCCACCAGCGGCCCCCAACAGGGGGCAAACAATGAGCAGTTCTTC. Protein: CATSGPQQGANNEQFF.

The CDR3 here is CASSPSEAGTQYF. CDR3 nucleotides: TGCGCCAGCAGCCCCTCCGAGGCGGGTACGCAGTATTTT. The rearrangement links TRBV4-3 to TRBJ2-3; perhaps TRBD2 as D (5 bases). The ends were cut back, 4 bases at V and 8 bases at J, with 13 bases in the middle. The CDR3 is made up of 13 amino acids. Per the germline V gene, CDR1 is LGHNA and CDR2 is YSLEER.

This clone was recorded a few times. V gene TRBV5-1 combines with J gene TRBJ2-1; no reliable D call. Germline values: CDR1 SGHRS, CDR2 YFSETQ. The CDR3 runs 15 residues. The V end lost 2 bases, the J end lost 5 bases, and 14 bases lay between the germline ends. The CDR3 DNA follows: TGCGCCAGCAGCTTACAGCCGGCAAGGAACAATGAGCAGTTCTTC. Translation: CASSLQPARNNEQFF.